The T cell receptor (beta chain) under discussion was sequenced for a study of post-analysis software for immune sequencing data. Overall study context: Relapsing-remitting, secondary progressive and progressive-relapsing multiple sclerosis were all included among the disease courses. Findings and limits, study-wide: Samples made in the same batch grouped tightly together by F measure. People with multiple sclerosis had a significantly lower normalized Chao1 diversity than controls did. Patients showed TRBV5-6, TRBV5-1 and TRBV20-1 among five TRBV segments more frequent than in controls.

cDNA libraries of TCR beta carried unique molecular identifiers. T cells numbering roughly 1 to 10 million yielded cDNA molecules that totaled roughly 500,000. MiXCR was run by TCRdb on the PCR reads, yielding one entry per CDR3 protein. Of about 770,000 distinct CDR3 sequences listed, 35% to 55% are singletons. As regards this clonotype: Its specificity is not known.

The CDR3 consists of 15 residues. V shed 1 base and J shed 5 bases, with 16 bases lying between them. Looked up from germline, CDR1 is GTSNPN and CDR2 is SVGIG (reference sequence). Sequenced sample: blood. The TCR was taken from a girl aged 5-17 years with multiple sclerosis. The V call is TRBV30, the J call TRBJ2-3, with D possibly being TRBD2 (5 bases). DNA of the CDR3: TGTGCCTGGAGTGGCTCTAGCTCAGGAGGAGATACGCAGTATTTT. Translation gives CAWSGSSSGGDTQYF. The full variable domain, completed using reference TRBV30 and TRBJ2-3, is SQTIHQWPATLVQPVGSPLSLECTVEGTSNPNLYWYRQAAGRGLQLLFYSVGIGQISSEVPQNLSASRPQDRQFILSSKKLLLSDSGFYLCAWSGSSSGGDTQYFGPGTRLTVL.